These 27 T cell receptor beta chains share one sample of origin, sequenced in a study of CD4+ T cells in melanoma. The table came from immunoSEQ multiplex PCR; TCRdb's copy has only in-frame clones and leaves some out. Of about 50,000 clones listed, approximately 89% are singletons. The sequencing sample was made of peripheral blood. The receptor source for this set is a human donor with melanoma.

The rearrangement links TRBV7-8 to TRBJ1-4; D not resolved. The V end was cut by 4 bases, the J end by 4 bases, with 19 bases between. Germline V gives CDR1 SGHVS, CDR2 FQNEAQ. The CDR3 has 17 amino acids. The CDR3 DNA follows: TGTGCCAGCAGCTCTGGGTCGTTCGGCAGAAATAATGAAAAACTGTTTTTT. This encodes CASSSGSFGRNNEKLFF.

The chain has TRBV10-3 and TRBJ2-7; 7 bases fit TRBD1. CDR1 is ENHRY, CDR2 SYGVKD, per germline. The CDR3 sequence is 15 residues long. Trimming at V came to 6 bases and at J to 3 bases, leaving 11 bases not matched to a gene. CDR3 protein: CAISPDWDSLYEQYF. The CDR3 DNA is TGTGCCATCAGCCCGGATTGGGACAGCCTCTACGAGCAGTACTTC.

The V gene is TRBV27, the J gene TRBJ1-6; 12 nucleotides agree with TRBD1. With V trimmed by 8 bases and J by 9 bases, 8 bases remained unmatched. CDR3 length equals 15 residues. Germline V gene sequence: CDR1 MNHEY, CDR2 SMNVEV (reference sequence). CDR3 DNA sequence: TGTGCCAGCCGTGGGACAGGGGGCGTTGCTTCACCCCTCCACTTT. As protein: CASRGTGGVASPLHF.

The chain uses TRBV27 and TRBJ2-5, with D possibly matching TRBD1 (6 bases). With the DNA end fitting TRBJ2-7 better, the J assignment may be wrong. This CDR3 is built from 14 residues. Germline V gene sequence: CDR1 MNHEY, CDR2 SMNVEV (reference sequence). CDR3 region: CASSSWTVSYEQYF. CDR3 in DNA: TGTGCCAGCAGTTCATGGACAGTCTCCTACGAGCAGTACTTC.

This chain connects TRBV9 to TRBJ2-2, with 7 bases identical to TRBD2. This CDR3 has 16 amino acids. Germline V gives CDR1 SGDLS, CDR2 YYNGEE. V gave up 4 bases and J gave up 5 bases; unmatched junction bases: 11. CDR3 bases: TGTGCCAGCAGCAAGACCTGGGGAGGGGAGACCGGGGAGCTGTTTTTT. Its protein is CASSKTWGGETGELFF.

The chain joins TRBV19 to TRBJ1-1; possibly TRBD1 for D (5 bases). This CDR3 spans 13 amino acids. The ends were cut back, 6 bases at V and 4 bases at J, with 12 bases in the middle. In germline, CDR1 is LNHDA, CDR2 SQIVND (reference sequence). CDR3 in amino acids: CASSSREGTEAFF. CDR3 nucleotide sequence: TGTGCCAGTAGCTCCAGGGAGGGCACTGAAGCTTTCTTT.

The V and J genes are TRBV5-6 and TRBJ2-7, with D uncertain. The CDR3 loop spans 11 amino acids. Germline V gene data show CDR1 as SGHDT and CDR2 as YYEEEE. The V end was cut by 0 bases, the J end by 5 bases, with 3 bases between. The CDR3 is CASSLVNEQYF. In nucleotides, the CDR3 is TGTGCCAGCAGCTTGGTCAACGAGCAGTACTTC.

The chain is built from TRBV27 and TRBJ1-1, with a tentative D call TRBD1 (5 bases). Germline CDR1 reads MNHEY; CDR2 reads SMNVEV (reference sequence). CDR3 size: 15 residues. Trimming pared 4 bases from V and 4 bases from J, leaving 16 bases between. The CDR3 here is CASSSPLRGATEAFF. In DNA form, the CDR3 reads TGTGCCAGCAGTTCGCCGTTACGAGGGGCCACTGAAGCTTTCTTT.

The V and J genes are TRBV11-3 and TRBJ2-3; D is unclear. Trimming stripped 3 bases from V and 9 bases from J, with 10 bases between. The germline V gene encodes CDR1 SGHNT and CDR2 YENEEA. The CDR3 sequence is 12 residues long. CDR3 in amino acids: CASSLGRDTQYF. The DNA of the CDR3 is TGTGCCAGCAGCTTGGGCAGAGACACGCAGTATTTT.

This chain uses TRBV9 with TRBJ2-7; 7 bases fit TRBD1. V lost 0 bases to trimming and J lost 3 bases; unmatched junction nucleotides: 9. The CDR3 totals 16 residues. Per the germline V gene, CDR1 is SGDLS and CDR2 is YYNGEE. CDR3 residues: CASSVDDRAAHYEQYF. The CDR3 DNA reads as TGTGCCAGCAGCGTAGACGACAGGGCTGCCCACTACGAGCAGTACTTC. The variable domain in full, completed from reference TRBV9 and TRBJ2-7, reads DSGVTQTPKHLITATGQRVTLRCSPRSGDLSVYWYQQSLDQGLQFLIQYYNGEERAKGNILERFSAQQFPDLHSELNLSSLELGDSALYFCASSVDDRAAHYEQYFGPGTRLTVT.

This chain uses TRBV5-6 with TRBJ1-2; D unresolved. CDR3 size: 15 residues. V was pared by 2 bases and J by 4 bases, with 15 bases between. CDR1 and CDR2 (germline): SGHDT, YYEEEE. CDR3 protein: CASSFPPTGVYGYTF. CDR3 DNA: TGTGCCAGCAGCTTTCCCCCGACGGGAGTCTATGGCTACACCTTC.

The chain joins TRBV2 to TRBJ2-1; TRBD1 aligns across 10 bases. Germline values: CDR1 SNHLY, CDR2 FYNNEI. CDR3 length: 14 residues. Trimming removed 5 bases from V and 9 bases from J; junction bases left unmatched: 7. The CDR3 loop reads CASSSWDRGTEQFF. CDR3 DNA: TGTGCCAGCAGTTCCTGGGACAGGGGAACTGAGCAGTTCTTC.

The J gene is TRBJ1-5, the V gene TRBV19; perhaps TRBD1 as D (6 bases). V lost 6 bases and J 5 bases, leaving 11 bases between the germline ends. CDR3 size: 13 residues. Germline V gives CDR1 LNHDA, CDR2 SQIVND (reference sequence). The DNA for the CDR3 is TGTGCCAGTAGCCAGGGGATGGATCAGCCCCAGCATTTT. This gives the protein CASSQGMDQPQHF.

The J gene is TRBJ2-7, the V gene TRBV7-3; the D gene is possibly TRBD2 (5 bases). The CDR3 is 13 amino acids. Germline loops: CDR1 SGHTA, CDR2 FQGTGA. V was shortened by 4 bases and J by 6 bases, with 13 bases between the two germline ends. CDR3 bases: TGTGCCAGCAGCTCAAAAGAGGGCGGCGAGCAGTACTTC. This gives the protein CASSSKEGGEQYF.

J is TRBJ1-1 and V is TRBV19; TRBD1 is a possible D gene (5 bases). From germline, CDR1 is LNHDA and CDR2 SQIVND (reference sequence). Trimming pared 3 bases from V and 9 bases from J, leaving 11 bases between. The CDR3 sequence is 12 residues long. The CDR3 bases are TGTGCCAGTAGTATTGAGGGGCATCAAGCTTTCTTT. It specifies CASSIEGHQAFF.

In its sample, this clone was seen a few times. The chain uses TRBV7-2 and TRBJ1-1; tentatively, D is TRBD1 (5 bases). The CDR3 totals 12 residues. Germline lookup yields CDR1 SGHTA and CDR2 FQGNSA. V was cut by 5 bases and J by 7 bases, with 11 bases left in between. The CDR3 nucleotides are TGTGCCAGCAGCGGGACGGGGATTGAAGCTTTCTTT. It yields the protein CASSGTGIEAFF.

The J gene is TRBJ1-2, the V gene TRBV4-2, with D unclear. Germline V gene data show CDR1 as LGHNA and CDR2 as YNFKEQ. V gave up 1 base and J gave up 4 bases, with 13 bases separating them. CDR3 length: 15 amino acids. The CDR3 is CASSQAREGSYGYTF. The CDR3 DNA reads TGTGCCAGCAGCCAAGCTCGGGAAGGGTCCTATGGCTACACCTTC.

The CDR3 DNA reads as TGCGCCAGCGCCGACACACTGGGAGGAGGTGGCTACACCTTC. As protein: CASADTLGGGGYTF. This chain joins TRBV5-1 and TRBJ1-2, with D unclear. V was trimmed by 7 bases and J by 7 bases, leaving 20 bases between them. Looked up from germline, CDR1 is SGHRS and CDR2 is YFSETQ. This CDR3 has 14 amino acids. Using reference TRBV5-1 and TRBJ1-2 for the parts outside the CDR3, the full variable domain is KAGVTQTPRYLIKTRGQQVTLSCSPISGHRSVSWYQQTPGQGLQFLFEYFSETQRNKGNFPGRFSGRQFSNSRSEMNVSTLELGDSALYLCASADTLGGGGYTFGSGTRLTVV.

V usage is TRBV6-6 and J usage is TRBJ1-2; 7 nucleotides match TRBD1. This CDR3 is 12 amino acids long. J lost 6 bases, V lost 10 bases, and 8 bases had no gene match. CDR1 and CDR2 from the germline V gene are MNHNY and SVGAGI (reference sequence). The CDR3 is CAISDREDGYTF. The DNA for the CDR3 is TGTGCCATCTCCGACAGGGAGGATGGCTACACCTTC.

This clone turned up a few times. V gene TRBV30 combines with J gene TRBJ1-1; D is ambiguous. The CDR3 has 11 residues. Germline V gives CDR1 GTSNPN, CDR2 SVGIG (reference sequence). The germline V and J ends were trimmed by 5 bases and 1 base, with 5 bases remaining between them. The chain's CDR3 is CAWARNTEAFF. The CDR3 bases are TGTGCCTGGGCCAGGAACACTGAAGCTTTCTTT.

To note about this clone: Because the CDR3's place on the DNA is in doubt, the DNA is left out and the CDR3 is given as listed by TCRdb. V usage is TRBV21-1 and J usage is TRBJ2-3; the table's D gene call, TRBD1, was not cross checked with the DNA. TRBV21-1 is a pseudogene segment. Including both end residues, the CDR3 is 15 amino acids long. The CDR3: CASAWGQGNFDTQYF.

The CDR3 DNA reads TGTGCCAGCGAATCTGGAAACACCATATATTTT. Its protein is CASESGNTIYF. The chain is built from TRBV6-5 and TRBJ1-3, with D unresolved. V was cut by 8 bases and J by 1 base, with 3 bases left in between. Germline V gene sequence: CDR1 MNHEY, CDR2 SVGAGI. There are 11 residues in the CDR3.

This chain uses TRBV18 with TRBJ2-3; 8 bases are shared with TRBD2. The junction had 3 bases not matched to a gene; V was cut back by 3 bases and J by 1 base. CDR1 and CDR2 from the germline V gene are KGHSH and LQKENI. This CDR3 is built from 15 residues. The CDR3 region is CASSPSRGGTDTQYF. The CDR3 nucleotides are TGTGCCAGCTCACCCTCGCGGGGGGGCACAGATACGCAGTATTTT.

The chain combines TRBV18 with TRBJ1-3; D gene uncertain. CDR1 and CDR2 (germline): KGHSH, LQKENI. Trimming removed 2 bases at V and 0 bases at J, with 5 bases between. The CDR3 is 14 residues long. In nucleotides, the CDR3 is TGTGCCAGCTCACCATCAGTCTCTGGAAACACCATATATTTT. Protein product: CASSPSVSGNTIYF. Looking up the rest from reference TRBV18 and TRBJ1-3 gives the full variable domain: NAGVMQNPRHLVRRRGQEARLRCSPMKGHSHVYWYRQLPEEGLKFMVYLQKENIIDESGMPKERFSAEFPKEGPSILRIQQVVRGDSAAYFCASSPSVSGNTIYFGEGSWLTVV.

In DNA, the CDR3 is TGTGCCAGCAGCTGGCAGGGGAACACTGAAGCTTTCTTT. Translating gives CASSWQGNTEAFF. The chain couples TRBV11-2 to TRBJ1-1, with a weak D call TRBD1 (5 bases). Germline loops: CDR1 SGHAT, CDR2 FQNNGV. V was pared by 4 bases and J by 1 base, with 7 bases between. The CDR3 has 13 residues. Full variable domain (outside the CDR3, taken from reference TRBV11-2 and TRBJ1-1): EAGVAQSPRYKIIEKRQSVAFWCNPISGHATLYWYQQILGQGPKLLIQFQNNGVVDDSQLPKDRFSAERLKGVDSTLKIQPAKLEDSAVYLCASSWQGNTEAFFGQGTRLTVV.

In this sample, this clone turned up once. V is TRBV12-5 and J is TRBJ2-5; 9 bases agree with TRBD1. This CDR3 is built from 14 residues. Germline V gene data show CDR1 as LGHNT and CDR2 as FRNRAP. V trimming: 6 bases; J trimming: 4 bases; junction bases outside the gene matches: 6. The DNA for the CDR3 is TGTGCTAGTGGATCCGGGACAGGGTCAGAGACCCAGTACTTC. Amino acids: CASGSGTGSETQYF.

The J gene is TRBJ2-1, the V gene TRBV27, with D unresolved. CDR1 and CDR2 (germline): MNHEY, SMNVEV (reference sequence). The CDR3 spans 11 residues. CDR3 amino acids: CASLGYNEQFF. CDR3 in DNA: TGTGCTAGCTTAGGTTACAATGAGCAGTTCTTC.